What follows is one T cell receptor (beta chain) and its context. The antigen is not known. Per the germline V gene, CDR1 is SQVTM and CDR2 is ANQGSEA. The CDR3 is made up of 14 amino acids. V was shortened by 1 base and J by 4 bases, with 13 bases between the two germline ends. The data originate from a study of T cell responses to AZD1222 COVID-19 vaccine. Study results and limitations: Just a handful of AZD1222 recipients were seropositive at baseline.

The repertoire was sequenced with immunoSEQ multiplex PCR; TCRdb's copy has only in-frame clones and lacks some. Of some 180,000 clones listed, around 90% are singletons. This chain links TRBV29-1 with TRBJ1-2, with unresolved D. The sequenced sample was peripheral blood, obtained on day 0 of AZD1222 vaccination. This clonotype was obtained from an adult in good health. The CDR3: CSVEGPGGGYGYTF. The CDR3 coding sequence is TGCAGCGTTGAAGGGCCAGGCGGAGGCTATGGCTACACCTTC.